The T cell receptor (beta chain) described here comes from a study of blood T cell repertoires in COVID-19. At the level of the study: The analysed material was cDNA or gDNA that came from T cells, B-cell-depleted T cells, or PBMCs.

This CDR3 is 12 amino acids long. The V and J ends lost 6 bases and 2 bases respectively, with 2 bases between them. Germline V CDR1 and CDR2: MGHDK, SYGVNS. This clone has more than one count but fewer than ten. Per the original methods: Amplification with reference gene primers provided the estimates of nucleated cell counts. Produced via immunoSEQ multiplex PCR; TCRdb's table is partial and in-frame only. V and J calls and clone size are copied from that table; D and trimming were computed from the DNA. The sample yields tens of thousands of clones, 82% seen once. What was sequenced was peripheral blood. The clonotype comes from a human donor in a cohort sampled during active or convalescent COVID-19. J is TRBJ1-6 and V is TRBV25-1; D remains ambiguous. In DNA form, the CDR3 reads TGTGCCAGCAGCACCTATAATTCACCCCTCCACTTT. This sequence encodes CASSTYNSPLHF.